This is a list of T cell receptor beta chains from one sample in a study of neurological immune-mediated disorders. TCRdb reprocessed the 5' RACE reads with MiXCR, giving one entry per CDR3 protein. This table has tens of thousands of distinct CDR3 sequences, around 10% appearing once. The specimen was PBMCs. These receptors were taken from a man in his fifties or sixties in good health. CDR3s include the opening cysteine and the closing phenylalanine or tryptophan. A D gene is named only where the DNA matches it firmly. Part of the rows lack a size; the others show once, few, many or a class for expanded clones.

j_call,clone_size,d_call,v_call,cdr3_aa,cdr3_nt
TRBJ2-1,many,NA,TRBV7-2,CASSFQQGLSYNEQFF,TGTGCCAGCAGCTTTCAACAGGGCCTCTCCTACAATGAGCAGTTCTTC
TRBJ2-1,many,TRBD2,TRBV7-8,CASSSRTSGGLNNEQFF,TGTGCCAGCAGCTCCAGGACTAGCGGGGGGCTTAACAATGAGCAGTTCTTC
TRBJ1-5,many,TRBD1,TRBV20-1,CSARGAQGEVQPQHF,TGCAGTGCTAGAGGGGCACAGGGGGAGGTTCAGCCCCAGCATTTT
TRBJ2-1,many,TRBD2,TRBV5-1,CASSHVSGGPLLGNEQFF,TGCGCCAGCAGCCACGTTAGCGGGGGGCCTTTACTCGGCAATGAGCAGTTCTTC
TRBJ1-6,many,NA,TRBV7-9,CASSPPGAPDSPLHF,TGTGCCAGCAGCCCCCCCGGGGCACCGGATTCACCCCTCCACTTT
TRBJ1-3,many,NA,TRBV7-2,CASSLASVGQFSGNTIYF,TGTGCCAGCAGCTTAGCGTCGGTAGGGCAATTCTCTGGAAACACCATATATTTT
TRBJ2-3,many,NA,TRBV12-3/TRBV12-4,CASSSRLDRGGTDTQYF,TGTGCCAGCAGTTCACGACTAGATCGGGGTGGGACAGATACGCAGTATTTT
TRBJ2-1,many,TRBD2,TRBV5-6,CASWGLAGDDEQFF,TGTGCCAGCTGGGGACTAGCGGGGGACGATGAGCAGTTCTTC
TRBJ2-7,many,TRBD2,TRBV20-1,CSARDPAGRYEQYF,TGCAGTGCTAGAGATCCAGCGGGAAGGTACGAGCAGTACTTC
TRBJ1-5,NA,TRBD1,TRBV7-2,CASSLGTGRADQPQHF,TGTGCCAGCAGCTTAGGGACAGGGAGGGCCGATCAGCCCCAGCATTTT
TRBJ2-5,many,NA,TRBV6-2/TRBV6-3,CASSSPPTETQYF,TGTGCCAGCAGTTCCCCGCCTACTGAGACCCAGTACTTC
TRBJ2-3,many,TRBD2,TRBV7-9,CASSSREGRTDTQYF,TGTGCCAGCAGCTCTAGGGAGGGCCGCACAGATACGCAGTATTTT
TRBJ2-1,many,NA,TRBV9,CASSVVPGFEQFF,TGTGCCAGCAGCGTAGTCCCAGGGTTTGAGCAGTTCTTC
TRBJ2-4,NA,TRBD2,TRBV9,CASSVRLAAAKNIQYF,TGTGCCAGCAGCGTCCGTCTAGCGGCGGCCAAAAACATTCAGTACTTC
TRBJ2-7,many,NA,TRBV5-5,CASSLTGQLFEQYF,TGTGCCAGCAGCCTAACCGGACAGCTCTTCGAGCAGTACTTC
TRBJ1-1,many,NA,TRBV20-1,CSAATPGPLMNTEAFF,TGCAGTGCAGCCACGCCGGGACCTCTAATGAACACTGAAGCTTTCTTT